The 32 T cell receptor beta chains reported below all come from one sample, sequenced in a study of Graves' ophthalmopathy and Graves' hyperthyroidism. Scientists amplified the TCR beta CDR3 regions from RNA transcripts. A first-round RT-PCR used HTBI primers, followed by a second-round multiplex PCR. TCRdb fed the multiplex PCR reads into MiXCR, producing one record per CDR3 protein. The sample yields 200,000 to 300,000 distinct CDR3 sequences, about 47% seen once. Sequencing used peripheral blood. These receptors all stem from an adult man with Graves' ophthalmopathy.

The rearrangement links TRBV18 to TRBJ2-7; tentatively, D is TRBD2 (6 bases). Germline V lookup: CDR1 KGHSH, CDR2 LQKENI. CDR3 length: 12 amino acids. With 6 bases removed from V and 6 bases from J, the gap between germline ends came to 12 bases. CDR3 coding DNA: TGTGCCAGCTCCCGCGGGACGCCCGAGCAGTACTTC. The encoded protein is CASSRGTPEQYF.

As for this clonotype: The CDR3 ends on some other residue instead of the conserved phenylalanine or tryptophan, so this is likely a read error. The limits of the CDR3 on the DNA are not certain, so only TCRdb's listed CDR3 is given. This chain links TRBV7-9 with TRBJ2-2; the D call TRBD1 from the table was never checked on the DNA. The CDR3 is made up of 13 amino acids, end residues included. Germline V gives CDR1 SEHNR, CDR2 FQNEAQ (reference sequence). This CDR3 is CASSLGNSGKALY.

This clonotype turned up a few times. The chain couples TRBV7-9 to TRBJ2-6, with no clear D. CDR1 SEHNR and CDR2 FQNEAQ come from the germline V gene (reference sequence). The CDR3 is 20 amino acids. V was trimmed by 4 bases and J by 0 bases, leaving 22 bases between them. The chain's CDR3 is CASSSTLGGSSSSGANVLTF. The CDR3 DNA follows: TGTGCCAGCAGCTCTACCCTAGGTGGCAGCTCCAGCTCTGGGGCCAACGTCCTGACTTTC.

The chain carries TRBV5-5 and TRBJ2-7; 7 positions agree with TRBD2. Trimming cost V 1 base and J 3 bases; bases outside gene matches: 4. The CDR3 has 14 residues. CDR1 is SGHKS and CDR2 is YYEKEE in the germline V gene (reference sequence). The CDR3 reads CASSLWLAVYEQYF. Here the CDR3 DNA reads TGTGCCAGCAGCTTGTGGCTAGCGGTCTACGAGCAGTACTTC. Supplemented by reference TRBV5-5 and TRBJ2-7, the full variable domain reads DAGVTQSPTHLIKTRGQQVTLRCSPISGHKSVSWYQQVLGQGPQFIFQYYEKEERGRGNFPDRFSARQFPNYSSELNVNALLLGDSALYLCASSLWLAVYEQYFGPGTRLTVT.

The chain is built from TRBV20-1 and TRBJ1-2; perhaps TRBD1 as D (6 bases). The germline V gene has CDR1 DFQATT and CDR2 SNEGSKA (reference sequence). V lost 7 bases, J lost 4 bases, and 10 bases lay in between. The CDR3 consists of 11 residues. The CDR3 DNA reads TGCAGTGAGCGACAGGTCTATGGCTACACCTTC. It yields the protein CSERQVYGYTF.

In this sample, this clonotype turned up many times. The gene calls are TRBV29-1 and TRBJ2-6, with a tentative D call TRBD2 (5 bases). The V gene lost 6 bases and the J gene lost 11 bases, with 17 bases spanning the gap. The CDR3 loop spans 13 amino acids. Germline values: CDR1 SQVTM, CDR2 ANQGSEA. The CDR3 region is CSVEDRGGYVLTF. The CDR3 nucleotides read TGCAGCGTAGAGGACCGTGGAGGTTACGTCCTGACTTTC.

The rearrangement links TRBV29-1 to TRBJ2-5; 9 nucleotides line up with TRBD1. This CDR3 region has 13 residues. With V trimmed by 4 bases and J by 9 bases, 9 bases remained unmatched. Germline V gives CDR1 SQVTM, CDR2 ANQGSEA. The CDR3 DNA sequence: TGCAGCGTTGTGACAGGGGGAGGGGAGGCCCAGTACTTC. Protein product: CSVVTGGGEAQYF.

V is TRBV12-3 or TRBV12-4 and J is TRBJ1-2; D may be TRBD1 (6 bases). The CDR3 extends over 14 amino acids. V lost 6 bases, J lost 2 bases, and 13 bases lay in between. The CDR3 loop reads CASSSRGTNYGYTF. The CDR3 DNA reads TGTGCCAGCAGCTCCAGGGGTACCAACTATGGCTACACCTTC.

This clonotype was detected a few times. The chain recombines TRBV2 with TRBJ1-5; 12 bases line up with TRBD1. The germline V gene has CDR1 SNHLY and CDR2 FYNNEI. The CDR3 loop spans 17 amino acids. The ends lost 5 bases at V and 4 bases at J; junction bases unmatched: 9. CDR3 in amino acids: CASSSGTGGGNNQPQHF. The CDR3 nucleotides read TGTGCCAGCAGTTCCGGGACAGGGGGCGGAAATAATCAGCCCCAGCATTTT. Full variable domain (rest looked up from reference TRBV2 and TRBJ1-5): EPEVTQTPSHQVTQMGQEVILRCVPISNHLYFYWYRQILGQKVEFLVSFYNNEISEKSEIFDDQFSVERPDGSNFTLKIRSTKLEDSAMYFCASSSGTGGGNNQPQHFGDGTRLSIL.

The chain employs TRBV10-3 and TRBJ2-2; maybe TRBD1 (5 bases). Trimming stripped 6 bases from V and 8 bases from J, with 10 bases between. This CDR3 has 12 amino acids. The V gene's germline CDR1 is ENHRY and CDR2 SYGVKD. CDR3 amino acids: CAISPRTGELFF. CDR3 coding DNA: TGTGCCATCAGCCCCCGGACAGGGGAGCTGTTTTTT.

The chain links TRBV7-9 to TRBJ2-2; TRBD1 matches 9 bases. The V segment lost 3 bases and the J segment 1 base; nucleotides outside the gene matches: 3. The CDR3 runs to 16 residues. CDR1 is SEHNR, CDR2 FQNEAQ, per germline (reference sequence). The CDR3: CASSLGQGRNTGELFF. The CDR3 coding sequence is TGTGCCAGCAGCTTGGGACAGGGCCGGAACACCGGGGAGCTGTTTTTT.

This clonotype has ten or more counts. The junction and the germline gene differ at one end; a read error may be behind it. This rearrangement joins TRBV7-2 to TRBJ2-7, with D possibly being TRBD1 (5 bases). This CDR3 region has 12 residues. Germline lookup yields CDR1 SGHTA and CDR2 FQGNSA. DNA of the CDR3: TGTGCCAGCAGTTTAGGGGTGGGGGAGCAGTACTTC. Translated, it gives CASSLGVGEQYF.

This clonotype was observed a few times. V usage is TRBV24-1 and J usage is TRBJ1-1; D is unresolved. The CDR3 length is 15 residues. Per the germline V gene, CDR1 is KGHDR and CDR2 is SFDVKD. V was pared by 0 bases and J by 3 bases, with 10 bases between. The CDR3 DNA reads TGTGCCACCAGTGATTTGCGGCAGACTGACACTGAAGCTTTCTTT. It translates to CATSDLRQTDTEAFF.

The chain employs TRBV19 and TRBJ1-2; maybe TRBD1 (5 bases). V lost 3 bases and J lost 2, with 13 bases in between. CDR1 is LNHDA, CDR2 SQIVND, per germline (reference sequence). There are 15 residues in the CDR3. The CDR3 region has the DNA TGTGCCAGTAGTATCCTGACAGTTCCCAACTATGGCTACACCTTC. Its protein is CASSILTVPNYGYTF.

The chain has TRBV19 and TRBJ2-7, with no clear D. With 1 base removed from V and 2 bases from J, the gap between germline ends came to 12 bases. Germline assignment: CDR1 LNHDA and CDR2 SQIVND (reference sequence). The CDR3 has 15 residues. The DNA for the CDR3 is TGTGCCAGTAGTATAGCAGCATTGGGGACCTACGAGCAGTACTTC. Protein product: CASSIAALGTYEQYF.

This rearrangement joins TRBV9 to TRBJ1-3; a possible D gene is TRBD1 (6 bases). V dropped 2 bases and J dropped 0 bases, with 9 bases sitting between them. The CDR3 loop spans 15 amino acids. CDR1 SGDLS and CDR2 YYNGEE come from the germline V gene. CDR3 nucleotides: TGTGCCAGCAGCGTCGGGGACACCTCTGGAAACACCATATATTTT. Its protein product is CASSVGDTSGNTIYF.

This clonotype has just a few counts. CDR3 bases: TGTGCCAGCAGCCGCATGGGGGAAGTCGAGACCCAGTACTTC. Translation gives CASSRMGEVETQYF. J is TRBJ2-5 and V is TRBV5-8; D possibly matches TRBD1 or TRBD2 (5 bases each). Germline loops: CDR1 SGHTS, CDR2 YDEGEE. This CDR3 is 14 amino acids long. V was clipped by 4 bases and J by 5 bases, with 15 bases between them.

This clonotype has just a few counts. This sequence joins TRBV5-4 and TRBJ1-2; D is uncertain. This CDR3 contains 12 residues. In germline, CDR1 is SGHNT, CDR2 YYREEE (reference sequence). The V gene lost 1 base and the J gene lost 4 bases, with 5 bases spanning the gap. For the CDR3, the DNA is TGTGCCAGCAGCTTGATGGCCTATGGCTACACCTTC. As protein: CASSLMAYGYTF. The complete variable domain, with remaining parts taken from reference TRBV5-4 and TRBJ1-2, reads ETGVTQSPTHLIKTRGQQVTLRCSSQSGHNTVSWYQQALGQGPQFIFQYYREEENGRGNFPPRFSGLQFPNYSSELNVNALELDDSALYLCASSLMAYGYTFGSGTRLTVV.

CDR3 residues: CASSESVLGVSNNEKLFF. DNA for the CDR3: TGCGCCAGCAGTGAGTCGGTTTTAGGAGTTTCGAACAATGAAAAACTGTTTTTT. The chain recombines TRBV10-1 with TRBJ1-4; no clear D gene. CDR1 is WNHNN, CDR2 SYGVQD, per germline (reference sequence). The length of the CDR3 is 18 residues. Trimming stripped 0 bases from V and 5 bases from J, with 19 bases between.

The gene calls are TRBV19 and TRBJ1-1; D is ambiguous. The CDR3 runs 10 residues. Germline assignment: CDR1 LNHDA and CDR2 SQIVND (reference sequence). Trimming took off 9 bases at V and 7 bases at J, with 9 bases between the two ends. CDR3 loop: CASASNEAFF. For the CDR3, the DNA is TGTGCCAGCGCGTCCAATGAAGCTTTCTTT. The full variable domain, in which reference TRBV19 and TRBJ1-1 provide the parts outside the CDR3, is DGGITQSPKYLFRKEGQNVTLSCEQNLNHDAMYWYRQDPGQGLRLIYYSQIVNDFQKGDIAEGYSVSREKKESFPLTVTSAQKNPTAFYLCASASNEAFFGQGTRLTVV.

The table lists this clonotype with a few counts. The chain joins TRBV20-1 to TRBJ1-2; TRBD1 aligns across 7 bases. This CDR3 is built from 12 residues. V trimming: 2 bases; J trimming: 6 bases; junction bases outside the gene matches: 3. Germline V lookup: CDR1 DFQATT, CDR2 SNEGSKA (reference sequence). The chain's CDR3 is CSARLGTDGYTF. In nucleotides, the CDR3 is TGCAGTGCTAGATTGGGGACAGATGGCTACACCTTC.

The J gene is TRBJ1-2, the V gene TRBV19; tentatively, D is TRBD1 (5 bases). V was cut by 3 bases and J by 8 bases, with 13 bases left in between. The CDR3 has 13 residues. From germline, CDR1 is LNHDA and CDR2 SQIVND (reference sequence). The CDR3 sequence: CASSIGQGVGYTF. In DNA form, the CDR3 reads TGTGCCAGTAGTATCGGGCAGGGAGTCGGCTACACCTTC.

This clonotype has more than one count but fewer than ten. The gene calls are TRBV20-1 and TRBJ2-5; 8 bases are shared with TRBD2. With 6 bases clipped from V and 5 bases from J, the junction kept 8 bases outside the gene matches. Germline CDR1 is DFQATT and CDR2 is SNEGSKA (reference sequence). The CDR3 contains 13 residues. The CDR3 DNA is TGCAGTGCCCCGGGACTAGATAGGGAGACCCAGTACTTC. The encoded protein is CSAPGLDRETQYF.

This clonotype was picked up a small number of times. The chain joins TRBV7-2 to TRBJ1-4; D is unresolved. Trimming left V 0 bases short and J 0 bases short, with 5 bases between. Per germline, CDR1 SGHTA and CDR2 FQGNSA. The CDR3 loop spans 15 amino acids. DNA for the CDR3: TGTGCCAGCAGCTTAGCGGGAGCAACTAATGAAAAACTGTTTTTT. Translating it yields CASSLAGATNEKLFF. Looking up the rest from reference TRBV7-2 and TRBJ1-4 gives the full variable domain: GAGVSQSPSNKVTEKGKDVELRCDPISGHTALYWYRQSLGQGLEFLIYFQGNSAPDKSGLPSDRFSAERTGGSVSTLTIQRTQQEDSAVYLCASSLAGATNEKLFFGSGTQLSVL.

This clonotype showed up many times. The rearrangement uses TRBV7-6 and TRBJ1-1; D might be TRBD1 (5 bases). The CDR3 has 14 amino acids. Germline CDR1 and CDR2: SGHVS and FNYEAQ. Between the trimmed V and J ends, which lost 1 base and 2 bases, there was a span of 8 bases. The CDR3 loop is CASSLGGANTEAFF. In DNA, the CDR3 is TGTGCCAGCAGCTTAGGAGGGGCTAACACTGAAGCTTTCTTT.

The table lists this clonotype with a few counts. The chain recombines TRBV2 with TRBJ1-2; TRBD1 agrees at 9 bases. The ends lost 6 bases at V and 7 bases at J; junction bases unmatched: 6. This CDR3 is built from 13 residues. In germline, CDR1 is SNHLY, CDR2 FYNNEI. The CDR3 protein is CASRPGQGSGYTF. Written as DNA, the CDR3 is TGTGCCAGCAGGCCGGGACAGGGAAGTGGCTACACCTTC.

The genes are TRBV24-1 and TRBJ2-5, with unresolved D. From germline, CDR1 is KGHDR and CDR2 SFDVKD. This CDR3 spans 14 amino acids. Trimming shortened V by 11 bases and J by 1 base, and 16 bases separated the two germline ends. CDR3 residues: CASSAPPRQETQYF. CDR3 nucleotide sequence: TGTGCCAGCTCGGCACCGCCCCGCCAAGAGACCCAGTACTTC.

This chain uses TRBV11-2 with TRBJ2-7; the match to TRBD1 covers 9 bases. The germline V gene encodes CDR1 SGHAT and CDR2 FQNNGV. This CDR3 is 15 amino acids long. The junction had 8 bases not matched to a gene; V was cut back by 5 bases and J by 3 bases. DNA of the CDR3: TGTGCCAGCAGCGGAGGGACAGGGTTTGGCTACGAGCAGTACTTC. It encodes CASSGGTGFGYEQYF.

V gene TRBV25-1 combines with J gene TRBJ2-7, with 14 bases lining up with TRBD2. The CDR3 contains 17 residues. Losses at the gene ends were 0 bases for V and 5 bases for J; bases not matched to a gene: 6. Germline-derived CDR1 and CDR2 are MGHDK and SYGVNS. The CDR3 DNA reads TGTGCCAGCAGTGAATATGGGGGGACTAGCGGGAGAAACGAGCAGTACTTC. This codes for CASSEYGGTSGRNEQYF.

CDR3 sequence reads: CATRFAFGYTF. The CDR3 DNA follows: TGTGCCACCAGGTTTGCGTTCGGCTACACCTTC. V usage is TRBV27 and J usage is TRBJ1-2; D uncertain. The germline CDR1 and CDR2 sequences are MNHEY and SMNVEV (reference sequence). V lost 10 bases and J 8 bases, leaving 14 bases between the germline ends. The CDR3 sequence is 11 residues long.

This clonotype was seen a handful of times. The chain recombines TRBV2 with TRBJ2-2, with D maybe TRBD2 (6 bases). V lost 4 bases and J 6 bases, leaving 27 bases between the germline ends. CDR1 and CDR2 from the germline V gene are SNHLY and FYNNEI. There are 19 residues in the CDR3. The CDR3 nucleotides are TGTGCCAGCAGTGCAAGAGGCGGGTCTACGGGAGATGTCTCCGGGGAGCTGTTTTTT. This codes for CASSARGGSTGDVSGELFF.

The chain couples TRBV12-3 or TRBV12-4 to TRBJ2-5, with 10 bases fitting TRBD2. The tail of the sequence fits TRBJ2-1 better, so the J call may be wrong. This CDR3 is 15 amino acids long. As DNA, the CDR3 is TGTGCCAGCAGTCGACTAGCGGGTCCCCGGGGTGAGCAGTTCTTC. Translation: CASSRLAGPRGEQFF.